Given below is one TCR beta chain in context. Which antigen it targets is not known. Per-base qualities were not stored, and no clone one base away is much larger. PBMCs were isolated by Ficoll-Paque density gradient centrifugation. From the germline V gene (reference sequence), CDR1 is GTSNPN and CDR2 is SVGIG. Measured from the cysteine to the phenylalanine, the CDR3 is 13 residues long. The DNA shown is the 39-base CDR3, in frame from base 1. Relative to germline, V is 4 bases shorter and J is 0 bases shorter, with 7 bases between their ends. Sequencing relied on an Illumina NovaSeq 6000. TCRalpha and TCRbeta cDNA libraries were built by 5'RACE with constant-segment primers, adding sample barcodes and unique molecular identifiers. Trizol reagent was used to extract RNA from every sample. Libraries were amplified in two PCR steps, with a second sample barcode and Illumina TruSeq adapters added in the second step. Sequencing of the libraries was done on an Illumina NovaSeq, producing 2 x 150 bp paired-end reads. The authors processed their data as follows. With migec v1.2.7, reads were demultiplexed and then collapsed into UMI-guided consensus sequences. Using mixcr v2.1.11, the UMI consensuses were aligned to TRA and TRB V and J templates and assembled into clonotypes. A clonotype was counted as expanded or contracted only when both edgeR and NoisET called the clonotype significant, with the noise models trained on biological replicates. For edgeR calls, a false discovery rate-adjusted p below 0.01 and a log2 fold-change threshold of 1 were applied. As an exploratory analysis of dynamics, max-normalized trajectories of the 1000 most abundant clonotypes were examined with PCA combined with hierarchical clustering. Each responding clone was given a CD4 or CD8 phenotype based on the CD4+ and CD8+ repertoires, which had been sequenced separately. The public reads were run again by TCRdb, first through fastp at Q25 and then through MiXCR, and only productive beta chains were kept. Under each unique CDR3 protein, matching rows form one entry showing the most common genes and DNA. TCRdb's processing, not the authors', yielded these V and J calls. The sample table shows hundreds of thousands of distinct CDR3 sequences, and roughly 23% are seen once. Around 12% of the sample belongs to the ten largest clones.

The entry originates in a study of T-cell memory formation after mild COVID-19 (dated by TCRdb to about 2021). Study-level background: TCR sequence clusters from the two donors were found to be largely donor specific. In a couple of donors, T-cell clones that expanded and contracted after mild COVID-19 were tracked by sequencing TCRalpha and TCRbeta repertoires over time. Two young, previously healthy adult volunteers made up the cohort, one male and one female. Paper-wide results and their limitations: The second-wave clones that peaked on day 37 were not confirmed to be SARS-CoV-2 specific. The study covered only a couple of mild cases, and larger cohorts including severe cases with pre-infection samples were considered necessary. Some responding clones were found in pre-infection memory, which suggests that pre-existing cross-reactive memory T cells took part in the SARS-CoV-2 response. Contracting CD4+ clones were found mainly in CM and EM memory subsets, while CD8+ clones were enriched in EMRA. From day 15 to 85, contracting clones showed balanced CD4/CD8 phenotypes, whereas a second wave of clones that expanded from day 15 to 37 leaned towards CD4+.

The sequence joins TRBV30 to TRBJ2-4, with TRBD1 perhaps the D gene, on 5 matching bases. The clonotype comes from an adult woman who had mild COVID-19 (a few samples of this study predate the infection). The sample titles of this study are shuffled in the database, so cell type and time point are left out; the donor was told from shared clones. The sequencing input was PBMCs or a T cell subset sorted from them (not recorded which). The bases are TGTGCCTGGACAGGGCTAGCCAAAAACATTCAGTACTTC. It is translated as CAWTGLAKNIQYF.